This TCR beta chain was profiled in a study of cytomegalovirus exposure and HLA in healthy donors. Study details: Tens of millions of unique TCR sequences came from HLA-typed donors in an early release.

Primers: 60 Vbeta forward and 13 Jbeta reverse. The method was immunoSEQ multiplex PCR; TCRdb's version includes in-frame clones alone and lacks a portion of them. The profile covers 150,000 to 200,000 clones, with approximately 81% appearing a single time and 2% to 2.5% taken by the ten largest. Worth noting for this clone: Its antigen is unknown.

The V and J ends lost 4 bases and 0 bases, in that order; junction bases with no gene match: 5. The CDR3 spans 16 residues. Germline V CDR1 and CDR2: SGHKS, YYEKEE (reference sequence). Findings of the study overall: Earlier analysis yielded a pattern in which most TCR beta V segments were productive about 87% or about 30% of the time. In a later analysis, compared with equally common non-associated chains, HLA-associated beta chains were more expanded.

This rearrangement joins TRBV5-5 to TRBJ2-2, with 8 nucleotides matching TRBD2. The source material was PBMCs. The TCR originated in a man aged 18 to 29 in good health and CMV-seropositive. CDR3 nucleotide sequence: TGTGCCAGCAGCGGTAGCGGGGTAGCGAACACCGGGGAGCTGTTTTTT. Amino acid sequence: CASSGSGVANTGELFF. Full variable domain (rest looked up from reference TRBV5-5 and TRBJ2-2): DAGVTQSPTHLIKTRGQQVTLRCSPISGHKSVSWYQQVLGQGPQFIFQYYEKEERGRGNFPDRFSARQFPNYSSELNVNALLLGDSALYLCASSGSGVANTGELFFGEGSRLTVL.